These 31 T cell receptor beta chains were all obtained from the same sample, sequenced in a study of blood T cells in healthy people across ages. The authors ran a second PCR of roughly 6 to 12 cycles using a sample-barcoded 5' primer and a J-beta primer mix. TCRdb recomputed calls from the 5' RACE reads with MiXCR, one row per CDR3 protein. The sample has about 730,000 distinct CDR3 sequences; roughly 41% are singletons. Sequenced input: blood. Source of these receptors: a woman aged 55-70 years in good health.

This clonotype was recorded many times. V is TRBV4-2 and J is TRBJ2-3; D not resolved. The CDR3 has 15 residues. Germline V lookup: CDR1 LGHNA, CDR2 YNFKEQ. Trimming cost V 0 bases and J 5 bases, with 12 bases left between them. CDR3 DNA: TGTGCCAGCAGCCAAGAACGCCGAGAGATAGATACGCAGTATTTT. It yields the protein CASSQERREIDTQYF.

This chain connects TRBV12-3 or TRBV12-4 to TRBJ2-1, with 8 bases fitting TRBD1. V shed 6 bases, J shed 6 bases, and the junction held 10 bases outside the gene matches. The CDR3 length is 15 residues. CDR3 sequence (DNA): TGTGCCAGCAGCCAACAGGGGGTTGTATTCAATGAGCAGTTCTTC. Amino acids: CASSQQGVVFNEQFF.

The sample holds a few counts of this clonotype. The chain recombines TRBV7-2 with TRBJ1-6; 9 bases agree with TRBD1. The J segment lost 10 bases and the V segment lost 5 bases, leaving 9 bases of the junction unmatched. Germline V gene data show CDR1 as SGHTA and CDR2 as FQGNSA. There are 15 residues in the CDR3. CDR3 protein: CASSTPGQGISPLHF. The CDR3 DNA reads TGTGCCAGCAGCACCCCGGGACAGGGTATATCACCCCTCCACTTT.

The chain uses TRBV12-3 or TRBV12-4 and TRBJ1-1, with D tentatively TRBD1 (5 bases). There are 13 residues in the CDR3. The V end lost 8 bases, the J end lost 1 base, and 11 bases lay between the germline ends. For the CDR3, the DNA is TGTGCCAGCCTCCTGGGGCCGAACACTGAAGCTTTCTTT. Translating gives CASLLGPNTEAFF.

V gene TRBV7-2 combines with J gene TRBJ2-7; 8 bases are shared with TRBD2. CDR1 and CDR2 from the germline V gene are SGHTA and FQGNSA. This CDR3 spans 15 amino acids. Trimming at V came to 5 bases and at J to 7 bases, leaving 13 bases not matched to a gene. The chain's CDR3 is CASSPRGGLHNEQYF. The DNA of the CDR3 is TGTGCCAGCAGCCCTCGGGGGGGACTCCACAATGAGCAGTACTTC.

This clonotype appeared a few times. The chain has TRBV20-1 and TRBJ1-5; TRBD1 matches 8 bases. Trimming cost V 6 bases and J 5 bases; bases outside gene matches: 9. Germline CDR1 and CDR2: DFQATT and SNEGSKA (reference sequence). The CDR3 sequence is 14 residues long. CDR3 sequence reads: CSATSGTGYQPQHF. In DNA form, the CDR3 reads TGCAGTGCAACCTCCGGGACAGGCTATCAGCCCCAGCATTTT.

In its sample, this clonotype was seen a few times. In nucleotides, the CDR3 is TGTGCCAGCAGCTTCAGAGGGGACAGCAATCAGCCCCAGCATTTT. Protein product: CASSFRGDSNQPQHF. The chain has TRBV5-6 and TRBJ1-5; the D gene is possibly TRBD1 (5 bases). With 2 bases removed from V and 1 base from J, the gap between germline ends came to 10 bases. CDR1 is SGHDT, CDR2 YYEEEE, per germline. The CDR3 loop spans 15 amino acids.

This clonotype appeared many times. Here the CDR3 DNA reads TGTGCCAGCAGCCTGGGGGTAAACGAGCAGTACTTC. Protein: CASSLGVNEQYF. The V call is TRBV5-6, the J call TRBJ2-7; TRBD1 or TRBD2 may be the D gene (5 bases each). Trimming took off 4 bases at V and 5 bases at J, with 10 bases between the two ends. This CDR3 contains 12 residues. CDR1 and CDR2 from the germline V gene are SGHDT and YYEEEE. Full variable domain (remainder filled in from reference TRBV5-6 and TRBJ2-7): DAGVTQSPTHLIKTRGQQVTLRCSPKSGHDTVSWYQQALGQGPQFIFQYYEEEERQRGNFPDRFSGHQFPNYSSELNVNALLLGDSALYLCASSLGVNEQYFGPGTRLTVT.

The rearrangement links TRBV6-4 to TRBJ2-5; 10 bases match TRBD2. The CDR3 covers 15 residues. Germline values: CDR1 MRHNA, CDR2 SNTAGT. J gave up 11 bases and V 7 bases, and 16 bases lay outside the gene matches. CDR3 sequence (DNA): TGTGCCAGCACCCTGGGAACTAGCGGGGACAATGAGCAGTACTTC. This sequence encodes CASTLGTSGDNEQYF.

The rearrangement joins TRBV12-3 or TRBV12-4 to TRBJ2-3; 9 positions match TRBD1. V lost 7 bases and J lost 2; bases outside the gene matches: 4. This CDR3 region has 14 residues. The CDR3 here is CASIGQGFTDTQYF. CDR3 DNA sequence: TGTGCCAGCATCGGACAGGGGTTCACAGATACGCAGTATTTT.

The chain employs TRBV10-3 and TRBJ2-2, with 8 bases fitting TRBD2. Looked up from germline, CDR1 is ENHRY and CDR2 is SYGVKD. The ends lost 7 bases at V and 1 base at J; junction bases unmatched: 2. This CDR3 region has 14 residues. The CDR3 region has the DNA TGTGCCATCATGGGGACTAGGAACACCGGGGAGCTGTTTTTT. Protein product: CAIMGTRNTGELFF.

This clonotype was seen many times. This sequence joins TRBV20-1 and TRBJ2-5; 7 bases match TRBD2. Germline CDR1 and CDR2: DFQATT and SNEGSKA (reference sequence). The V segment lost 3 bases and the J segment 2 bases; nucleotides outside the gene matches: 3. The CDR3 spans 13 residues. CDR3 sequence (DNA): TGCAGTGCTAGCGAACTAGCGCAAGAGACCCAGTACTTC. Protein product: CSASELAQETQYF.

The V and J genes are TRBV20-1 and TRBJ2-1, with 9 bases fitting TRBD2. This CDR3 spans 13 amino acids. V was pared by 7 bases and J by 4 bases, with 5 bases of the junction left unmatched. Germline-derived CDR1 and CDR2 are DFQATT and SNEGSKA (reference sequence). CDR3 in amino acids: CSEAGGSYNEQFF. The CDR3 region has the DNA TGCAGTGAAGCGGGAGGATCTTACAATGAGCAGTTCTTC.

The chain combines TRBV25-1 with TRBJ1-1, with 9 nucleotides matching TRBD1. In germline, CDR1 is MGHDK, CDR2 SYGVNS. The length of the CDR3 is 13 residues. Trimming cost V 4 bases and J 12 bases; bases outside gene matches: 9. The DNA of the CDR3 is TGTGCCAGCAGTGGCGAACAGGGGGCGATAACTTTCTTT. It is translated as CASSGEQGAITFF.

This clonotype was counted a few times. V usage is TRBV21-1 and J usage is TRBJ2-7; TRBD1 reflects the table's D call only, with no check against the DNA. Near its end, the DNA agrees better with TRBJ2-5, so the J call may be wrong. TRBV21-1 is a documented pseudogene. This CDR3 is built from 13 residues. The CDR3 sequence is CASSYRIRETQYF. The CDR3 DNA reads TGTGCCAGCAGTTACCGGATCAGGGAGACCCAGTACTTC.

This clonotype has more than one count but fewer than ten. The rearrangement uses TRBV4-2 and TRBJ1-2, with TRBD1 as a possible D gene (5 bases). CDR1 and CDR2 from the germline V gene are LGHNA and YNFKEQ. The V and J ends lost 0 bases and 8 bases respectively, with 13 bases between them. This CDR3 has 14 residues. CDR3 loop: CASSQEEGRGGYTF. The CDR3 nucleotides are TGTGCCAGCAGCCAAGAGGAGGGGCGTGGAGGCTACACCTTC.

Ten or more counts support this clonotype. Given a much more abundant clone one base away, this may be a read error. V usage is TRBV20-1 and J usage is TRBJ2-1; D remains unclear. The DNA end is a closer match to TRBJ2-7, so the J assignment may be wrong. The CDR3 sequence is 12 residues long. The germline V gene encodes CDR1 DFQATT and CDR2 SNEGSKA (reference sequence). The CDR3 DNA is TGCAGTGCTAGAGGGTCCTACAATGAGCAGTACTTC. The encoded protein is CSARGSYNEQYF.

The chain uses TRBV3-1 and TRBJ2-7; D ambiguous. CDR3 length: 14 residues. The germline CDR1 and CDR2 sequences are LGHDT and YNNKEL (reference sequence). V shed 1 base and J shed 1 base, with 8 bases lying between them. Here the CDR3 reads CASSQGAFSYEQYF. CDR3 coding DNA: TGTGCCAGCAGCCAAGGCGCCTTTTCCTACGAGCAGTACTTC.

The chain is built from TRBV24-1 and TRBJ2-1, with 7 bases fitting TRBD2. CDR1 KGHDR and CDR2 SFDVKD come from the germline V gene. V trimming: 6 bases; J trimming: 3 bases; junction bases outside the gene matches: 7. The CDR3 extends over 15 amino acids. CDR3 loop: CATSSWEGGYNEQFF. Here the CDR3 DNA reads TGTGCCACCAGTTCGTGGGAGGGAGGCTACAATGAGCAGTTCTTC.

The CDR3 reads CATQREAEQYF. For the CDR3, the DNA is TGTGCCACACAGCGGGAGGCCGAGCAGTACTTC. V gene TRBV10-3 combines with J gene TRBJ2-7, with TRBD2 matching over 9 bases. Germline CDR1 reads ENHRY; CDR2 reads SYGVKD. The V and J ends lost 10 bases and 6 bases, in that order; junction bases with no gene match: 4. The length of the CDR3 is 11 residues.

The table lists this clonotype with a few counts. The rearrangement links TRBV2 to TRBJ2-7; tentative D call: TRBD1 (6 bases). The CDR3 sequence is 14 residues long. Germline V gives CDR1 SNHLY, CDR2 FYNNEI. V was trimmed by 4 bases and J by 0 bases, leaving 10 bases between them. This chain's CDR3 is CASSVRGSSYEQYF. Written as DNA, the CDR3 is TGTGCCAGCAGTGTAAGGGGGTCCTCCTACGAGCAGTACTTC. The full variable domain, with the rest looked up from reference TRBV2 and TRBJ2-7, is EPEVTQTPSHQVTQMGQEVILRCVPISNHLYFYWYRQILGQKVEFLVSFYNNEISEKSEIFDDQFSVERPDGSNFTLKIRSTKLEDSAMYFCASSVRGSSYEQYFGPGTRLTVT.

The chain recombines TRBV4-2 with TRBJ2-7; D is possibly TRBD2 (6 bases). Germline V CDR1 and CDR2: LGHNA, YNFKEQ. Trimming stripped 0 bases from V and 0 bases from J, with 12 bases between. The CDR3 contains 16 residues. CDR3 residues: CASSQDRDGGSYEQYF. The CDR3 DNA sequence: TGTGCCAGCAGCCAAGACCGGGACGGGGGCTCCTACGAGCAGTACTTC.

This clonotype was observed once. In DNA, the CDR3 is TGTGCCAGCAGAGATCATAGTGAAAAACTGTTTTTT. It encodes CASRDHSEKLFF. The V gene is TRBV6-1, the J gene TRBJ1-4; D is unclear. Germline V gives CDR1 MNHNS, CDR2 SASEGT. The V end lost 6 bases, the J end lost 7 bases, and 9 bases lay between the germline ends. CDR3 size: 12 residues.

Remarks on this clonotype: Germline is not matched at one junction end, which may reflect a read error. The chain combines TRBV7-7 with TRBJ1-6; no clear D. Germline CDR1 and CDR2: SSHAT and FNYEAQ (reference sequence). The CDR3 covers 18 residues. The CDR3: CASSLADSVQPYNSPLHF. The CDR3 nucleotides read TGTGCTAGCAGCTTAGCGGATAGCGTCCAACCCTATAATTCACCCCTCCACTTT.

The CDR3 DNA is TGTGCCAGCAGCCATAAAAGCACTGAAGCTTTCTTT. This codes for CASSHKSTEAFF. The V call is TRBV3-1, the J call TRBJ1-1, with D uncertain. Trimming shortened V by 3 bases and J by 4 bases, and 6 bases separated the two germline ends. The CDR3 contains 12 residues. Germline V gene lookup returns CDR1 LGHDT and CDR2 YNNKEL (reference sequence).

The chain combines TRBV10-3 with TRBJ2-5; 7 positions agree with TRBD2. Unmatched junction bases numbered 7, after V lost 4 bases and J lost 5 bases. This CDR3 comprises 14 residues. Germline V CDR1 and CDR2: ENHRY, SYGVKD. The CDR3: CAISVGLGEETQYF. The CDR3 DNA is TGTGCCATCAGTGTAGGACTAGGAGAGGAGACCCAGTACTTC.

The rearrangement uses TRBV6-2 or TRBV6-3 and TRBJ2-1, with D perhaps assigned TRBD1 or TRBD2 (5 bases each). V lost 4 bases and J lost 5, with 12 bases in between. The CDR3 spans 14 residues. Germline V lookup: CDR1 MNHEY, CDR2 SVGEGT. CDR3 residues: CASSSSGADNEQFF. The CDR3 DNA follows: TGTGCCAGCAGTTCCTCCGGGGCAGACAATGAGCAGTTCTTC.

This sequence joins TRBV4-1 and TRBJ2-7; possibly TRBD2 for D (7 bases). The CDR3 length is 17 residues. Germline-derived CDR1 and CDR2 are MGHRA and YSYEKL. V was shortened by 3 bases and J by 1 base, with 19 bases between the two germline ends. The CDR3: CASSQAGLRGPSYEQYF. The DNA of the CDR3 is TGCGCCAGCAGCCAGGCCGGGTTGCGGGGGCCTTCCTACGAGCAGTACTTC.

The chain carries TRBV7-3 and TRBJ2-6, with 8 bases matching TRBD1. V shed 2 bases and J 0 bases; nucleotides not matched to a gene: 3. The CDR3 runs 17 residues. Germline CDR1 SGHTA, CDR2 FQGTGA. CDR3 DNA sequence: TGTGCCAGCAGCTTAGGGGACAGGACCTCTGGGGCCAACGTCCTGACTTTC. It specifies CASSLGDRTSGANVLTF.

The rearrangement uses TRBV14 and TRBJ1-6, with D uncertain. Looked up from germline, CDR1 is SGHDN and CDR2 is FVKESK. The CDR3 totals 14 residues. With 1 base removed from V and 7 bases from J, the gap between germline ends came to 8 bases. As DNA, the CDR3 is TGTGCCAGCAGCCAAGGTCGAGAGAATTCACCCCTCCACTTT. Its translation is CASSQGRENSPLHF. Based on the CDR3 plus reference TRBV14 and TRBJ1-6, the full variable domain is EAGVTQFPSHSVIEKGQTVTLRCDPISGHDNLYWYRRVMGKEIKFLLHFVKESKQDESGMPNNRFLAERTGGTYSTLKVQPAELEDSGVYFCASSQGRENSPLHFGNGTRLTVT.

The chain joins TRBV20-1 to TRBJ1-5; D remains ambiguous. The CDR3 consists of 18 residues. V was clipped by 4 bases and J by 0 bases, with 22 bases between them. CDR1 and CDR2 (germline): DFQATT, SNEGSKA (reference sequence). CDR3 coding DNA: TGCAGTGCTACCGGTGGGCTTCCGATGGGGTATAGCAATCAGCCCCAGCATTTT. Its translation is CSATGGLPMGYSNQPQHF.